The clone carrying this T cell receptor beta chain has only a few counts. Germline V lookup: CDR1 SEHNR, CDR2 FQNEAQ (reference sequence). V lost 1 base and J lost 9; bases outside the gene matches: 6. This CDR3 comprises 13 residues. This sample was included in a study of brain metastases from non-small cell lung cancer. Sequencing used immunoSEQ multiplex PCR; TCRdb keeps in-frame clones, though not all of them. The table has around 4,200 clones, 80% to 90% seen once. The TCR was taken from a donor at least 40 years old with non-small cell lung cancer. The chain recombines TRBV7-9 with TRBJ2-7; 7 bases are shared with TRBD1. Sequences were obtained from primary lung tumor tissue. As DNA, the CDR3 is TGTGCCAGCAGCTTAGGACAGGGAACCGGGCAGTACTTC. Translated, it gives CASSLGQGTGQYF.